This is a list of T cell receptor beta chains from one sample in a study of blood T cell repertoires in COVID-19. The repertoire was sequenced with immunoSEQ multiplex PCR; TCRdb's copy has only in-frame clones and lacks some. The table includes around 250,000 clones, roughly 83% detected once. The sample taken for sequencing was peripheral blood. The receptors were sampled from a man in his sixties who had recovered from COVID-19. Each CDR3 is given with its conserved first and last residue. A D gene is named only where the DNA matches it firmly. A row's size may be missing; if present it is once, few, many or a size class.

TRBJ2-7 | TRBD2 | TRBV7-9 | NA | CASSPGLAFKQYF | TGTGCCAGCAGCCCTGGACTAGCCTTCAAGCAGTACTTC
TRBJ1-2 | NA | TRBV12-5 | NA | CASGLVVGRASNYGYTF | TGTGCTAGTGGTTTGGTAGTGGGCAGGGCCTCTAACTATGGCTACACCTTC
TRBJ1-2 | NA | TRBV6-1 | NA | CASSEVGGVDGYTF | TGTGCCAGCAGTGAAGTAGGCGGGGTCGATGGCTACACCTTC
TRBJ2-5 | TRBD2 | TRBV3-1/TRBV3-2 | NA | CASSQEGRLARYQETQYF | TGTGCCAGCAGCCAAGAGGGGCGACTAGCAAGGTACCAAGAGACCCAGTACTTC
TRBJ2-2 | NA | TRBV27 | once | CASSLVPGTGELFF | TGTGCCAGCAGTTTAGTCCCGGGGACCGGGGAGCTGTTTTTT
TRBJ2-2 | NA | TRBV5-1 | many | CASSYTGYTGELFF | TGCGCCAGCAGCTATACAGGGTACACCGGGGAGCTGTTTTTT
TRBJ1-1 | NA | TRBV27 | NA | CASSPKQTGKGAFF | TGTGCCAGCAGTCCCAAACAAACAGGGAAGGGAGCTTTCTTT
TRBJ2-1 | TRBD1 | TRBV28 | once | CASIPTGARNEQFF | TGTGCCAGCATCCCGACAGGGGCACGGAATGAGCAGTTCTTC
TRBJ1-1 | TRBD1 | TRBV25-1 | NA | CASEGARTEAFF | TGTGCCAGCGAGGGGGCGAGGACTGAAGCTTTCTTT
TRBJ2-4 | NA | TRBV5-1 | NA | CASSLKTDQITKNIQYF | TGCGCCAGCAGCTTGAAAACAGACCAAATTACCAAAAACATTCAGTACTTC
TRBJ2-1 | NA | TRBV12-2 | NA | CASRTHGTWGFF | TGTGCAAGTCGCACTCACGGGACTTGGGGGTTCTTC
TRBJ2-7 | TRBD1 | TRBV28 | NA | CATQARDRGRYEQYF | TGTGCCACCCAGGCCCGGGACAGGGGTAGGTACGAGCAGTACTTC
TRBJ2-3 | TRBD1 | TRBV9 | NA | CASSVDPGGNTQYF | TGTGCCAGCAGCGTAGACCCAGGGGGTAATACGCAGTATTTT
TRBJ1-2 | NA | TRBV18 | few | CASSPQAGINYGYTF | TGTGCCAGCTCACCACAGGCAGGGATAAACTATGGCTACACCTTC
TRBJ2-2 | NA | TRBV30 | NA | CAWSSLLGLRGGGELFF | TGTGCCTGGAGTAGTCTTCTCGGACTCCGCGGTGGGGGGGAGCTGTTTTTT
TRBJ2-2 | NA | TRBV30 | NA | CAWTTRRKVGTGELFF | TGTGCCTGGACCACCCGGAGGAAGGTTGGGACCGGGGAGCTGTTTTTT
TRBJ2-7 | TRBD2 | TRBV5-1 | NA | CASRASGSSYEQYF | TGCGCCAGCAGGGCGAGCGGGAGTTCCTACGAGCAGTACTTC
TRBJ2-1 | TRBD2 | TRBV18 | NA | CASSAGTRGSYNEQFF | TGTGCCAGCTCAGCCGGGACTAGAGGCTCCTACAATGAGCAGTTCTTC
TRBJ2-1 | TRBD1 | TRBV7-9 | NA | CASSSPGQGGYNEQFF | TGTGCCAGCAGCTCTCCGGGACAGGGGGGTTACAATGAGCAGTTCTTC
TRBJ1-5 | NA | TRBV6-5 | NA | CASSSTGSLWKPQHF | TGTGCCAGCAGTAGCACCGGGTCCCTCTGGAAGCCCCAGCATTTT
TRBJ2-1 | TRBD2 | TRBV10-3 | NA | CAISGGRGPYNEQFF | TGTGCCATCAGTGGCGGGAGGGGTCCCTACAATGAGCAGTTCTTC
TRBJ1-2 | TRBD1 | TRBV4-1 | NA | CASSQEDRVGFYGYTF | TGCGCCAGCAGCCAAGAGGACAGGGTTGGCTTCTATGGCTACACCTTC
TRBJ2-5 | NA | TRBV11-2 | NA | CASSLDLTQYF | TGTGCCAGCAGCTTAGACTTGACCCAGTACTTC
TRBJ1-3 | TRBD1 | TRBV6-5 | NA | CASIQRGTAGNTIYF | TGTGCCAGCATCCAAAGGGGGACAGCGGGAAACACCATATATTTT
TRBJ2-1 | TRBD2 | TRBV7-6 | NA | CASSSRPSGGASNEQFF | TGTGCCAGCAGCTCACGCCCTAGCGGGGGGGCTTCCAATGAGCAGTTCTTC
TRBJ2-7 | TRBD2 | TRBV18 | NA | CASSPYKREGPFTYEQYF | TGTGCCAGCTCACCCTACAAGCGGGAGGGGCCCTTTACTTACGAGCAGTACTTC
TRBJ2-5 | TRBD2 | TRBV2 | NA | CASTTGGGLKTQYF | TGTGCCAGCACCACCGGGGGGGGCCTTAAGACCCAGTACTTC
TRBJ2-1 | NA | TRBV7-9 | NA | CASSLVDYGEQFF | TGTGCCAGCAGCTTAGTGGACTACGGTGAGCAGTTCTTC
TRBJ2-7 | NA | TRBV28 | once | CATCGGIYEQYF | TGTGCCACCTGCGGGGGCATTTACGAGCAGTACTTC
TRBJ2-1 | NA | TRBV20-1 | NA | CSASFRGNYNEQFF | TGCAGTGCTAGTTTTCGCGGAAACTACAATGAGCAGTTCTTC
TRBJ1-1 | NA | TRBV6-1 | NA | CASSDRWTEAFF | TGTGCCAGCAGTGACCGGTGGACTGAAGCTTTCTTT
TRBJ2-1 | NA | TRBV15 | NA | CATSRGRGRYNEQFF | TGTGCCACCAGCAGAGGGCGGGGCCGTTACAATGAGCAGTTCTTC
TRBJ2-1 | TRBD2 | TRBV29-1 | NA | CSVRGAGGRYEQFF | TGCAGCGTCCGCGGTGCGGGGGGGCGCTATGAGCAGTTCTTC
TRBJ1-1 | NA | TRBV5-5 | NA | CASSSFYVADEAFF | TGTGCCAGCAGCTCGTTTTACGTGGCCGATGAAGCTTTCTTT
TRBJ2-7 | TRBD2 | TRBV7-2 | NA | CASSLDMRWTRNLYEQYF | TGTGCCAGCAGCTTAGATATGAGGTGGACTAGAAATTTGTACGAGCAGTACTTC
TRBJ1-2 | NA | TRBV6-2/TRBV6-3 | NA | CASSHSTKPKYGYTF | TGTGCCAGCAGCCACAGCACCAAACCGAAATATGGCTACACCTTC
TRBJ2-7 | NA | TRBV28 | NA | CASSRGLYEQYF | TGTGCCAGCAGTAGGGGCCTCTACGAGCAGTACTTC
TRBJ2-7 | NA | TRBV7-9 | NA | CASSPGGTGAYEQYF | TGTGCCAGCAGCCCCGGGGGAACAGGAGCCTACGAGCAGTACTTC
TRBJ1-5 | NA | TRBV6-2/TRBV6-3 | NA | CASSNVRTAGGQPQHF | TGTGCCAGCAGTAACGTTAGGACAGCTGGGGGTCAGCCCCAGCATTTT
TRBJ1-2 | TRBD1 | TRBV2 | NA | CASSLTGGGYTF | TGTGCCAGCAGTTTGACAGGGGGCGGCTACACCTTC
TRBJ2-7 | NA | TRBV7-2 | NA | CASSLDSHSVAEQYF | TGTGCCAGCAGCTTAGATAGCCACTCCGTGGCCGAGCAGTACTTC
TRBJ1-4 | TRBD1 | TRBV25-1 | NA | CASSGDRGIVKLFF | TGTGCCAGCAGTGGGGACAGGGGAATCGTAAAACTGTTTTTT
TRBJ2-7 | NA | TRBV19 | NA | CASSISTGEYEQYF | TGTGCCAGTAGTATTTCAACCGGGGAATACGAGCAGTACTTC
TRBJ2-3 | TRBD1 | TRBV6-5 | NA | CASSYRDRGPDTQYF | TGTGCCAGCAGTTACAGGGACAGGGGTCCCGATACGCAGTATTTT
TRBJ2-1 | NA | TRBV12-5 | NA | CASAQGGSFVNEQFF | TGTGCTAGTGCCCAGGGGGGCTCCTTTGTAAATGAGCAGTTCTTC
TRBJ1-2 | NA | TRBV30 | NA | CAWSTRIYGYTF | TGTGCCTGGAGTACGAGGATTTATGGCTACACCTTC
TRBJ2-1 | NA | TRBV19 | NA | CASTPGQSGYNEQFF | TGTGCCAGTACCCCGGGGCAGAGCGGGTACAATGAGCAGTTCTTC
TRBJ2-5 | TRBD2 | TRBV7-3 | NA | CASSLTAGGIETQYF | TGTGCCAGCAGCTTAACGGCCGGGGGGATAGAGACCCAGTACTTC